This T cell receptor beta chain was found in a study of blood T cell repertoires in COVID-19. Measured with immunoSEQ multiplex PCR; TCRdb has only the in-frame clones, and not every one. The profile shows approximately 150,000 clones, over 80% of them singletons. In regard to this clone: The junction differs from germline at one of its ends, possibly a read error.

The receptor comes from a man in his fifties or sixties with active or convalescent COVID-19. Sequenced input: peripheral blood.

The CDR3 spells CASSPLTGGPLTYEQYF. The DNA of the CDR3 is TGTGCTAGCAGCCCTCTGACGGGAGGGCCCCTTACCTACGAGCAGTACTTC. V gene TRBV7-7 combines with J gene TRBJ2-7; 8 nucleotides align to TRBD2. There are 17 residues in the CDR3. Per the germline V gene, CDR1 is SSHAT and CDR2 is FNYEAQ (reference sequence).